Presented here are 25 T cell receptor beta chains from one specimen sequenced in a study of blood T cell repertoires in COVID-19. Here immunoSEQ multiplex PCR was the method, and the copy in TCRdb shows in-frame clones only, minus some. This sample carries just under 65,000 clones, 76% of them seen once, and the ten largest clones take 50%. Sequenced: peripheral blood. The origin of the receptors is a woman older than 75 with acute or convalescent COVID-19.

V gene TRBV5-6 combines with J gene TRBJ2-6; 8 bases are shared with TRBD1. The CDR3 runs to 17 residues. V lost 4 bases and J lost 0; bases outside the gene matches: 6. Germline V gene lookup returns CDR1 SGHDT and CDR2 YYEEEE. The CDR3 spells CASSRTGPNSGANVLTF. CDR3 DNA sequence: TGTGCCAGCAGCAGGACAGGGCCTAACTCTGGGGCCAACGTCCTGACTTTC.

The rearrangement links TRBV11-3 to TRBJ2-6; D might be TRBD1 (6 bases). This CDR3 region has 18 residues. Trimming stripped 1 base from V and 1 base from J, with 14 bases between. Germline values: CDR1 SGHNT, CDR2 YENEEA. The DNA of the CDR3 is TGTGCCAGCAGCTTAGGCGCAGGGGCAAGGTCTGGGGCCAACGTCCTGACTTTC. It yields the protein CASSLGAGARSGANVLTF.

The CDR3 here is CASSFQGQNTEAFF. The CDR3 DNA reads TGTGCCAGCAGCTTTCAGGGACAGAACACTGAAGCTTTCTTT. The J gene is TRBJ1-1, the V gene TRBV7-2; tentative D call: TRBD1 (6 bases). Germline lookup yields CDR1 SGHTA and CDR2 FQGNSA. V gave up 3 bases and J gave up 1 base, with 9 bases separating them. CDR3 length equals 14 residues.

In its sample, this clone was seen once. The genes are TRBV27 and TRBJ2-3; TRBD1 aligns across 8 bases. This CDR3 comprises 14 residues. The V segment lost 2 bases and the J segment 4 bases; nucleotides outside the gene matches: 2. Germline V gene sequence: CDR1 MNHEY, CDR2 SMNVEV (reference sequence). The CDR3 nucleotides are TGTGCCAGCAGTTTAGAACAGGGGGCAGATACGCAGTATTTT. It codes for CASSLEQGADTQYF.

This clone occurred a few times. The chain joins TRBV29-1 to TRBJ2-1, with a possible D match to TRBD2 (5 bases). V shed 2 bases and J shed 8 bases, with 19 bases lying between them. The CDR3 contains 15 residues. Per the germline V gene, CDR1 is SQVTM and CDR2 is ANQGSEA. CDR3: CSVELTNTYNDEQFF. The CDR3, as DNA: TGCAGCGTTGAACTGACTAACACCTACAATGATGAGCAGTTCTTC.

This clone was seen a few times. The rearrangement links TRBV7-2 to TRBJ1-2; 9 nucleotides align to TRBD1. The CDR3 extends over 18 amino acids. The junction had 12 bases not matched to a gene; V was cut back by 4 bases and J by 0 bases. Germline CDR1 reads SGHTA; CDR2 reads FQGNSA. DNA for the CDR3: TGTGCCAGCAGCTCCCGAGGGGGACAGGGTAGCTCTAACTATGGCTACACCTTC. Its protein is CASSSRGGQGSSNYGYTF.

V usage is TRBV29-1 and J usage is TRBJ1-2, with D perhaps matching TRBD1 (6 bases). Trimming removed 3 bases at V and 9 bases at J, with 14 bases between. CDR3 length equals 12 residues. CDR1 and CDR2 (germline): SQVTM, ANQGSEA. The CDR3 DNA follows: TGCAGCGTTGATCGACAGGCCAGGAGCTACACCTTC. Translation gives CSVDRQARSYTF.

The rearrangement links TRBV19 to TRBJ2-1; 8 bases map to TRBD1. The CDR3 length is 15 residues. Germline assignment: CDR1 LNHDA and CDR2 SQIVND (reference sequence). The ends lost 0 bases at V and 8 bases at J; junction bases unmatched: 6. The CDR3 bases are TGTGCCAGTAGTATAGATGCCGGGACAGGTGATGAGCAGTTCTTC. Translated: CASSIDAGTGDEQFF.

The chain employs TRBV7-8 and TRBJ1-5; TRBD1 matches 8 bases. Germline CDR1 and CDR2: SGHVS and FQNEAQ. V was pared by 5 bases and J by 6 bases, with 12 bases of the junction left unmatched. The CDR3 has 16 residues. CDR3 sequence (DNA): TGTGCCAGCAGCGCGGACGACAGGGGCCCGGGTCAGCCCCAGCATTTT. This translates into CASSADDRGPGQPQHF.

CDR3 loop: CASSDTGTALSGANVLTF. CDR3 nucleotide sequence: TGTGCCAGTAGTGATACCGGGACAGCTCTCTCTGGGGCCAACGTCCTGACTTTC. The J gene is TRBJ2-6, the V gene TRBV19; 7 bases are a match to TRBD1. In germline, CDR1 is LNHDA, CDR2 SQIVND (reference sequence). This CDR3 has 18 amino acids. The trim removed 5 bases at V and 0 bases at J, leaving 10 bases unmatched.

V gene TRBV30 combines with J gene TRBJ2-5; D gene uncertain. V lost 3 bases and J 5 bases, leaving 13 bases between the germline ends. The CDR3 totals 13 residues. Germline CDR1 is GTSNPN and CDR2 is SVGIG (reference sequence). This chain's CDR3 is CAWRSLTRETQYF. Here the CDR3 DNA reads TGTGCCTGGAGATCTCTGACTCGGGAGACCCAGTACTTC. Variable domain in full (rest from reference TRBV30 and TRBJ2-5): SQTIHQWPATLVQPVGSPLSLECTVEGTSNPNLYWYRQAAGRGLQLLFYSVGIGQISSEVPQNLSASRPQDRQFILSSKKLLLSDSGFYLCAWRSLTRETQYFGPGTRLLVL.

The genes are TRBV2 and TRBJ1-5, with D maybe TRBD1 (5 bases). Germline loops: CDR1 SNHLY, CDR2 FYNNEI. This CDR3 has 17 amino acids. Trimming took 4 bases from V and 0 from J, leaving 16 bases between them. In DNA form, the CDR3 reads TGTGCCAGCAGTGCTTTCAGGGCCCATCCTAGCAATCAGCCCCAGCATTTT. This encodes CASSAFRAHPSNQPQHF.

This clone was observed a few times. This chain joins TRBV19 and TRBJ1-4, with no clear D. The CDR3 is 16 amino acids. The germline V gene encodes CDR1 LNHDA and CDR2 SQIVND (reference sequence). The ends were cut back, 2 bases at V and 6 bases at J, with 16 bases in the middle. Here the CDR3 reads CASSISHGQVYEKLFF. For the CDR3, the DNA is TGTGCCAGTAGTATAAGTCATGGCCAGGTTTATGAAAAACTGTTTTTT.

The chain joins TRBV10-2 to TRBJ2-7; D gene ambiguous. The ends were cut back, 4 bases at V and 5 bases at J, with 24 bases in the middle. The germline gives CDR1 WSHSY, CDR2 SAAADI. This CDR3 has 17 residues. CDR3 in DNA: TGCGCCAGCAGTGGAAGCTTGTCCGGAGTAGAGCCACACGAGCAGTACTTC. Encoded protein: CASSGSLSGVEPHEQYF.

This chain joins TRBV18 and TRBJ1-4, with D tentatively TRBD1 (5 bases). The ends were cut back, 2 bases at V and 8 bases at J, with 12 bases in the middle. Germline V gives CDR1 KGHSH, CDR2 LQKENI. This CDR3 has 14 amino acids. The CDR3 coding sequence is TGTGCCAGCTCACCAGCGGGGCGCGTGGAAAAACTGTTTTTT. Encoded protein: CASSPAGRVEKLFF.

The chain uses TRBV19 and TRBJ1-2; no clear D. V lost 8 bases and J lost 0, with 10 bases in between. The CDR3 length is 13 residues. Looked up from germline, CDR1 is LNHDA and CDR2 is SQIVND (reference sequence). Written as DNA, the CDR3 is TGTGCCAGTTTGGGCTCTACTAACTATGGCTACACCTTC. Translating gives CASLGSTNYGYTF.

This clone turned up a few times. The gene calls are TRBV28 and TRBJ1-1, with TRBD1 matching 7 bases. Germline lookup yields CDR1 MDHEN and CDR2 SYDVKM. The V and J ends lost 5 bases and 10 bases, in that order; junction bases with no gene match: 13. The CDR3 totals 14 residues. Written as DNA, the CDR3 is TGTGCCAGCAGTATTTACCGGGACAGCAGAGGAGCTTTCTTT. This gives the protein CASSIYRDSRGAFF.

The rearrangement links TRBV24-1 to TRBJ2-2, with 7 bases that match TRBD1. From germline, CDR1 is KGHDR and CDR2 SFDVKD. V lost 6 bases to trimming and J lost 5 bases; unmatched junction nucleotides: 5. This CDR3 region has 14 residues. CDR3 loop: CATSSTGETGELFF. The CDR3 nucleotides are TGTGCCACCAGTTCCACAGGGGAAACCGGGGAGCTGTTTTTT.

The V call is TRBV9, the J call TRBJ2-7; D possibly corresponds to TRBD2 (7 bases). The CDR3 length is 16 residues. Deletions cut 4 bases from V and 3 bases from J, with 20 bases between. CDR1 and CDR2 (germline): SGDLS, YYNGEE. The CDR3 DNA sequence: TGTGCCAGCAGCCCTCGTGAAGGGGGGGGGCACTACGAGCAGTACTTC. Amino acids: CASSPREGGGHYEQYF.

The V and J genes are TRBV25-1 and TRBJ2-5, with TRBD1 identical over 8 bases. Per germline, CDR1 MGHDK and CDR2 SYGVNS. This CDR3 is built from 16 residues. The V gene end was trimmed by 4 bases and the J gene end by 3 bases; junction bases not matched to a gene: 10. The CDR3 loop reads CASSVGTGGAEETQYF. As DNA, the CDR3 is TGTGCCAGCAGTGTGGGAACAGGGGGTGCGGAAGAGACCCAGTACTTC.

This clone was counted between two and nine times. This chain joins TRBV6-2 or TRBV6-3 and TRBJ1-3, with D perhaps matching TRBD1 (6 bases). Trimming pared 5 bases from V and 2 bases from J, leaving 13 bases between. The CDR3 covers 15 residues. Germline assignment: CDR1 MNHEY and CDR2 SVGEGT. CDR3 sequence: CASSRQELPGNTIYF. DNA of the CDR3: TGTGCCAGCAGTCGACAGGAGCTCCCTGGAAACACCATATATTTT.

The rearrangement links TRBV19 to TRBJ2-2; the match to TRBD1 covers 7 bases. The CDR3 sequence is 15 residues long. J gave up 2 bases and V 6 bases, and 6 bases lay outside the gene matches. From germline, CDR1 is LNHDA and CDR2 SQIVND (reference sequence). The CDR3 region is CASRNQGGNTGELFF. In DNA, the CDR3 is TGTGCCAGTAGGAATCAAGGGGGCAACACCGGGGAGCTGTTTTTT.

V usage is TRBV5-8 and J usage is TRBJ2-3, with 7 positions matching TRBD2. The germline CDR1 and CDR2 sequences are SGHTS and YDEGEE. The trim removed 3 bases at V and 10 bases at J, leaving 11 bases unmatched. The CDR3 has 14 residues. The CDR3 DNA follows: TGTGCCAGCAGCTCGCCGGGACTAATGGTTTCGCAGTATTTT. Its protein product is CASSSPGLMVSQYF.

The chain employs TRBV5-8 and TRBJ2-3, with 7 bases lining up with TRBD2. This CDR3 has 16 residues. With V trimmed by 4 bases and J by 3 bases, 11 bases remained unmatched. CDR1 and CDR2 (germline): SGHTS, YDEGEE. The CDR3 nucleotides are TGTGCCAGCAGCCCGGGATGGCCTAGCGGAACAGATACGCAGTATTTT. Protein sequence: CASSPGWPSGTDTQYF.

The chain links TRBV21-1 to TRBJ1-2; the table names TRBD1, a call not compared with the DNA. TRBV21-1 is described as a pseudogene. The CDR3 covers 15 residues. This chain's CDR3 is CASRPRDRGDGGYTF. The CDR3 nucleotides read TGTGCCAGCAGACCCCGGGACAGGGGGGATGGGGGCTACACCTTC.